This T cell receptor beta chain emerged from a study of chemoradiotherapy in HPV16-positive cancers (dated by TCRdb to the early 2020s). For context, the study as a whole: Using functional T-cell assays on cells from a couple of HPV16-positive patients, the researchers defined candidate HPV-specific T-cell clones and common TCR motifs. The candidate HPV-specific TCRs and motifs were then tracked in TCR repertoires from 80 to 95 patients with HPV-related cancers. Whether T-cell immunity against the HPV oncoproteins E6 and E7 changes during chemoradiotherapy and whether survival is affected by this immunity were examined in the study. Summary of the overall study and its limitations: Expansion of candidate HPV-specific clones and E7-related TCR motifs was observed in the tumor microenvironment during treatment, whereas no such expansion was observed for non-HPV-specific T cells. The functional definition of HPV-specific T cells was derived from only two HPV16-positive patients, and the survival association was reported for HPV16-positive patients. In HPV16-positive patients, expansion of HPV-responsive T cells during chemoradiotherapy was associated with improved recurrence-free survival.

Repertoires were sampled repeatedly over the course of chemoradiotherapy, so clonal expansion could be followed in the tumor microenvironment. In the case of this clone: It lacks a known antigen. No quality values exist for individual bases; no much larger clone is one base distant.

The library was made by the immunoSEQ multiplex PCR assay. TCRdb re-hosts the immuneACCESS table, in-frame sequences only. Its copies lack some clones; in the studies checked, an unresolved V gene accounts for under half of them, and the cause for the rest is not known. The sample table lists around 3,000 clones, 80% to 95% of them with a count of one. The top ten clones comprise roughly 4.2% of the sample. From the cysteine through the phenylalanine, the CDR3 covers 13 amino acids. Of the read, only the CDR3 DNA is kept; its 39 bases are in frame from base 1. CDR1 and CDR2, per the germline V gene, are SGHNT and YENEEA. The junction shows trimming of 3 bases on V and 5 bases on J, plus 5 bases between the germline ends.

Sequencing used tumor tissue, obtained from a patient who underwent chemoradiotherapy. The sequence is built from TRBV11-3 and TRBJ1-6, with the identity of the D gene unclear. This sequence originates from a human donor with HPV-associated anogenital cancer. The nucleotide sequence reads TGTGCCAGCAGCTTGGGTGATAATTCACCCCTCCACTTT. This encodes CASSLGDNSPLHF.